This T cell receptor beta chain was sequenced for a study of T cell responses to AZD1222 COVID-19 vaccine. Study results and limitations: Just a handful of AZD1222 recipients were seropositive at baseline.

Regarding this clone: The antigen is undetermined.

The repertoire was sequenced with immunoSEQ multiplex PCR; TCRdb's copy has only in-frame clones and lacks some. The table shows some 170,000 clones, with roughly nine tenths occurring only once. Germline V gene lookup returns CDR1 SGDLS and CDR2 YYNGEE. The CDR3 covers 13 residues. V was pared by 3 bases and J by 8 bases, with 5 bases of the junction left unmatched. The sequence was obtained from an adult in good health. The chain links TRBV9 to TRBJ1-2, with TRBD1 matching 9 bases. Specimen: peripheral blood, collected on day 0 of AZD1222 vaccination. This chain's CDR3 is CASSAGQGLGYTF. CDR3 sequence (DNA): TGTGCCAGCAGCGCGGGACAGGGCCTCGGCTACACCTTC.